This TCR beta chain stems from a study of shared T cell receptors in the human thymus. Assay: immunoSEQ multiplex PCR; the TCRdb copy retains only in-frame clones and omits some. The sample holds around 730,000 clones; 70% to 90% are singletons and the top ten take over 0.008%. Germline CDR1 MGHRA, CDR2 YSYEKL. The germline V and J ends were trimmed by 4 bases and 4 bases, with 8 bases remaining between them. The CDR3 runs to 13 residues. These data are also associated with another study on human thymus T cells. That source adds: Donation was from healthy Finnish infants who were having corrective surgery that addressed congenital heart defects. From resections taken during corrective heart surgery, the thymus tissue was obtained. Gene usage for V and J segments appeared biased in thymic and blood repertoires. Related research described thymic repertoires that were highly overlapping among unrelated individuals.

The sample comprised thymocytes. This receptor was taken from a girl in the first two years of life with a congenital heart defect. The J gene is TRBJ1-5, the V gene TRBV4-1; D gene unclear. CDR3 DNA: TGCGCCAGCAGCCTAACCCTAAATCAGCCCCAGCATTTT. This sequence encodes CASSLTLNQPQHF.